A selection of T cell receptor beta chains follows, all from one sample in a study of blood T cell repertoires in COVID-19. Sequenced by immunoSEQ multiplex PCR; TCRdb stores in-frame clones only, minus some. The sample lists approximately 260,000 clones; almost 90% were seen once. What was sequenced was peripheral blood. The receptors come from a woman aged 60-75 years with COVID-19, enrolled during active disease. Both conserved end residues are part of each CDR3.

v_call | cdr3_aa
TRBV7-3 | CASSYTGAGGYTF
TRBV19 | CASSIAGISTDTQYF
TRBV7-9 | CASSRGVAYEQYF
TRBV19 | CASRWRQNTEAFF
TRBV6-6 | CASSLGQGGNQPQHF
TRBV5-5 | CASSPSGQGALYEQYF
TRBV6-5 | CASSYSLRRDGTIYF
TRBV19 | CASSQGRGWVAFF
TRBV7-2 | CASSTGTLGAGNTIYF
TRBV7-8 | CASSPSTGDLYGYTF
TRBV7-2 | CASSTDRGVQSNQPQHF
TRBV6-2/TRBV6-3 | CASSYANSPLHF
TRBV4-3 | CASSQVVYTEAFF
TRBV9 | CASSPAFDVRANEKLFF
TRBV9 | CASSVGAGHTDTQYF
TRBV7-9 | CASSPRTGPYEKLFF
TRBV11-2 | CASSFQGNTEAFF
TRBV7-6 | CASSLRDGEAGELFF
TRBV4-1 | CASSQDRGHGNTIYF
TRBV9 | CASSVTGTSNTGELFF
TRBV11-2 | CASSLGRGNGYTF
TRBV4-2 | CASSQNPRQSYEQYF
TRBV7-9 | CASSSPGVLSGNTIYF
TRBV7-3 | CASSLMGQFSSPLHF
TRBV7-3 | CASSQDSGAGANVLTF
TRBV5-1 | CASSLSQLNTGELFF
TRBV30 | CAWIFPGVPSYTF
TRBV5-4 | CASSLTGEGTQYF
TRBV7-9 | CASSPGTRDEQYF
TRBV10-3 | CAGTGVNQPQHF
TRBV27 | CASTGQLSSYNSPLHF
TRBV15 | CATRTLGVDTEAFF
TRBV27 | CASSLRGGGPTGELFF
TRBV5-6 | CASRPGLSHGYTF
TRBV7-2 | CASSKGGQGRRNTIYF
TRBV30 | CAWSWAGQGIRPQHF
TRBV14 | CASSQDLTGRKLFF
TRBV5-4 | CASRPTGDSSGANVLTF
TRBV6-2/TRBV6-3 | CASNYRTGVRNYGYTF
TRBV19 | CASSIVLQTSMNTEAFF